Listed below are T cell receptor beta chains from one sample, sequenced in a study of T-cell reconstitution after alpha-beta-depleted transplantation in children. TCRdb reprocessed the PCR reads with MiXCR, giving one entry per CDR3 protein. This table has about 600,000 distinct CDR3 sequences, under 15% appearing once. The specimen comprised PBMCs, mostly from graft donor cells, sampled 360 days after TCRalphabeta/CD19-depleted stem cell transplant. The receptors here all came from a male patient younger than 18 who had a stem cell transplant for acute myeloid leukemia, so the T cells may come from the graft donor. Each CDR3 is given with its conserved first and last residue. Each record gives: J gene, clone size, D gene, V gene, CDR3 DNA, CDR3 protein. A D gene is named only where the DNA matches it firmly. Clone size is not always given. Where it is, it says once, few, many or a class for expanded clones.

j_gene: TRBJ1-4; abundance: few; d_gene: -; v_gene: TRBV7-9; CDR3nt: TGTGCCAGCAGCCAAGATCTGGACCTTGGGGAAAAACTGTTTTTT; CDR3aa: CASSQDLDLGEKLFF
j_gene: TRBJ2-3; abundance: many; d_gene: TRBD1; v_gene: TRBV29-1; CDR3nt: TGCAGCGTCGACAGGGGGCGCACAGATACGCAGTATTTT; CDR3aa: CSVDRGRTDTQYF
j_gene: TRBJ2-4; abundance: -; d_gene: -; v_gene: TRBV5-1; CDR3nt: TGCGCCAGCAGTGCGGACCAAAACATTCAGTACTTC; CDR3aa: CASSADQNIQYF
j_gene: TRBJ2-5; abundance: few; d_gene: -; v_gene: TRBV12-3/TRBV12-4; CDR3nt: TGTGCCAGCAGTTCTGCAGGGTACCAAGAGACCCAGTACTTC; CDR3aa: CASSSAGYQETQYF
j_gene: TRBJ2-2; abundance: -; d_gene: TRBD2; v_gene: TRBV19; CDR3nt: TGTGCCAGTAGTCAGGGACTAGCGGTCCCCAGAACCGGGGAGCTGTTTTTT; CDR3aa: CASSQGLAVPRTGELFF
j_gene: TRBJ2-4; abundance: -; d_gene: -; v_gene: TRBV7-9; CDR3nt: TGTGCCAGCAGCTTAGCTGTCCGCCTAGCCAAAAACATTCAGTACTTC; CDR3aa: CASSLAVRLAKNIQYF
j_gene: TRBJ2-7; abundance: many; d_gene: TRBD1; v_gene: TRBV7-2; CDR3nt: TGTGCCAGCAACACCGACAGGGTCAACGAGCAGTACTTC; CDR3aa: CASNTDRVNEQYF
j_gene: TRBJ2-3; abundance: -; d_gene: TRBD1; v_gene: TRBV5-1; CDR3nt: TGCGCCAGCAGCCCCGGACAGGGTAGAAATACGCAGTATTTT; CDR3aa: CASSPGQGRNTQYF
j_gene: TRBJ1-1; abundance: few; d_gene: TRBD1; v_gene: TRBV28; CDR3nt: TGTGCCAGCAGTTGGACAGGGAAGGACACTGAAGCTTTCTTT; CDR3aa: CASSWTGKDTEAFF
j_gene: TRBJ2-1; abundance: few; d_gene: TRBD1; v_gene: TRBV29-1; CDR3nt: TGCAGCGTTGGGCAGGGGGCGTTCTATCAGTTCTTC; CDR3aa: CSVGQGAFYQFF
j_gene: TRBJ2-5; abundance: -; d_gene: TRBD2; v_gene: TRBV7-8; CDR3nt: TGTGCCAGCAGCTTAGAGGGACTAGCGGGAGTCGGGCAGACCCAGTACTTC; CDR3aa: CASSLEGLAGVGQTQYF
j_gene: TRBJ2-1; abundance: few; d_gene: -; v_gene: TRBV5-1; CDR3nt: TGCGCCAGCAGGCGGGGCGATGAGCAGTTCTTC; CDR3aa: CASRRGDEQFF
j_gene: TRBJ1-5; abundance: -; d_gene: -; v_gene: TRBV5-4; CDR3nt: TGTGCCAGCAGCCTAAGGGGGGCGGTTCCTCAGCCCCAGCATTTT; CDR3aa: CASSLRGAVPQPQHF
j_gene: TRBJ2-5; abundance: few; d_gene: -; v_gene: TRBV7-3; CDR3nt: TGTGCCAGCAGCTCCGGGATCCAAGAGACCCAGTACTTC; CDR3aa: CASSSGIQETQYF
j_gene: TRBJ2-3; abundance: many; d_gene: TRBD2; v_gene: TRBV15; CDR3nt: TGTGCCACCAGCAGAGAGGCCAGCGGGGCAGATACGCAGTATTTT; CDR3aa: CATSREASGADTQYF
j_gene: TRBJ2-2; abundance: many; d_gene: TRBD1; v_gene: TRBV7-9; CDR3nt: TGTGCCAGCAGCCTGGACAGGGGGCTGACCGGGGAGCTGTTTTTT; CDR3aa: CASSLDRGLTGELFF
j_gene: TRBJ2-1; abundance: -; d_gene: -; v_gene: TRBV7-6; CDR3nt: TGTGCCAGCAGCTTAACCGGGACCGCAGGAAATGAGCAGTTCTTC; CDR3aa: CASSLTGTAGNEQFF
j_gene: TRBJ2-1; abundance: -; d_gene: -; v_gene: TRBV4-3; CDR3nt: TGCGCCAGCAGCCAAGACTGGGGAAGCTCCTACAATGAGCAGTTCTTC; CDR3aa: CASSQDWGSSYNEQFF
j_gene: TRBJ2-1; abundance: many; d_gene: TRBD2; v_gene: TRBV6-5; CDR3nt: TGTGCCAGCAGCCCCGGACCGGGACTAGCGGGATTCAATGAGCAGTTCTTC; CDR3aa: CASSPGPGLAGFNEQFF
j_gene: TRBJ2-5; abundance: -; d_gene: TRBD2; v_gene: TRBV12-3/TRBV12-4; CDR3nt: TGTGCCAGCAGTAGCCGGACTAGCGGGCCCCGTTGGGAGACCCAGTACTTC; CDR3aa: CASSSRTSGPRWETQYF
j_gene: TRBJ2-2; abundance: few; d_gene: -; v_gene: TRBV19; CDR3nt: TGTGCCAGTAGTTCGACAGCTTCGAACACCGGGGAGCTGTTTTTT; CDR3aa: CASSSTASNTGELFF
j_gene: TRBJ2-5; abundance: -; d_gene: -; v_gene: TRBV20-1; CDR3nt: TGCAGTGGGACATCGTTGCAAGAGACCCAGTACTTC; CDR3aa: CSGTSLQETQYF
j_gene: TRBJ2-2; abundance: -; d_gene: -; v_gene: TRBV20-1; CDR3nt: TGCAGTGCTAGGGCCTTGAGTGGGCCGAACACCGGGGAGCTGTTTTTT; CDR3aa: CSARALSGPNTGELFF
j_gene: TRBJ2-1; abundance: few; d_gene: TRBD2; v_gene: TRBV28; CDR3nt: TGTGCCAGCAGGCCTCGGACTAGCGGGAGAAGTGAGCAGTTCTTC; CDR3aa: CASRPRTSGRSEQFF